The sequence of this T cell receptor (beta chain) was determined in a study of blood T cells in healthy people across ages. This clonotype came up a few times. The target antigen is unknown. V lost 6 bases, J lost 3 bases, and 15 bases lay in between. In germline, CDR1 is MDHEN, CDR2 SYDVKM. This CDR3 region has 14 residues. Sample-barcoded 5' priming and a J-beta primer mix drove a second PCR of about 6 to 11 cycles. In TCRdb, the 5' RACE reads were re-called with MiXCR into one record per CDR3 protein. The table shows 1.2 million to 1.5 million distinct CDR3 sequences, with 40% to 50% occurring only once. The study's findings and limits: One million T cells yielded diversity estimates that were considered underestimates.

The rearrangement uses TRBV28 and TRBJ2-7; no clear D. The clonotype was recovered from a woman aged 18-29 years in good health. The sequenced sample consisted of blood. This CDR3 is CASRLVVGFYEQYF. CDR3 bases: TGTGCCAGCAGATTGGTGGTGGGCTTCTACGAGCAGTACTTC.